This entry lists 8 T cell receptor beta chains sequenced from one sample in a study of Graves' ophthalmopathy and Graves' hyperthyroidism. Amplification targeted the TCR beta CDR3 regions, with RNA transcripts as the source material. RT-PCR in the first round used HTBI primers; a second-round multiplex PCR followed. TCRdb re-analysed the multiplex PCR reads in MiXCR, keeping a single row per CDR3 protein. The sample yields 500,000 to 800,000 distinct CDR3 sequences, roughly 39% seen once. The material sequenced was peripheral blood. These receptors came from an adult man with Graves' ophthalmopathy.

This clonotype was detected once. A much larger clonotype is one base distant, so this may be a read error. The V and J genes are TRBV5-4 and TRBJ1-5; no clear D. CDR3 size: 13 residues. The germline V gene has CDR1 SGHNT and CDR2 YYREEE (reference sequence). CDR3 region: CGRGWPQNQPQHF. Written as DNA, the CDR3 is TGCGGCCGAGGTTGGCCTCAGAATCAGCCCCAGCATTTT.

Concerning this clonotype itself: Because the CDR3 is missing its conserved closing phenylalanine or tryptophan, this is likely a read error. This rearrangement joins TRBV6-5 to TRBJ2-5; D unclear. The length of the CDR3 is 15 residues. Germline lookup yields CDR1 MNHEY and CDR2 SVGAGI. V was shortened by 2 bases and J by 5 bases, with 15 bases between the two germline ends. CDR3 nucleotides: TGTGCCAGCAGTTACAAGGGCTACCCCGGGGAGACCCAGTACGTC. Protein sequence: CASSYKGYPGETQYV.

The chain has TRBV7-3 and TRBJ1-6; possibly TRBD1 for D (6 bases). Germline lookup yields CDR1 SGHTA and CDR2 FQGTGA. The V end lost 1 base, the J end lost 6 bases, and 16 bases lay between the germline ends. This CDR3 is built from 17 residues. The CDR3 DNA reads as TGTGCCAGCAGCTTAAACAGGGCCCTGGGAGGTAATTCACCCCTCCACTTT. This translates into CASSLNRALGGNSPLHF.

To note about this clonotype: This may be a read error: a much more frequent sequence differs by one nucleotide. The chain couples TRBV2 to TRBJ2-7; tentative D call: TRBD2 (7 bases). The CDR3 is 15 residues long. Germline V lookup: CDR1 SNHLY, CDR2 FYNNEI. Trimming left V 5 bases short and J 2 bases short, with 16 bases between. Here the CDR3 reads CASSQGREYAYEQYF. The CDR3 nucleotides are TGTGCCAGCAGTCAGGGGCGGGAGTACGCCTACGAGCAGTACTTC.

The chain combines TRBV29-1 with TRBJ1-1; no definite D call. The CDR3 consists of 14 residues. Per the germline V gene, CDR1 is SQVTM and CDR2 is ANQGSEA. V was trimmed by 6 bases and J by 14 bases, leaving 28 bases between them. The CDR3 region has the DNA TGCAGCGTCGAGACTAGCGGAACCTACAATGAGCAGTTCTTT. Its protein product is CSVETSGTYNEQFF.

The genes are TRBV7-8 and TRBJ1-5, with 7 bases lining up with TRBD1. CDR1 SGHVS and CDR2 FQNEAQ come from the germline V gene. V dropped 2 bases and J dropped 4; count of bases not matched to a gene: 5. The CDR3 length is 15 residues. In DNA, the CDR3 is TGTGCCAGCAGCTTATCGACAGGGTGGAATCAGCCCCAGCATTTT. Protein product: CASSLSTGWNQPQHF.

With respect to this clonotype: An end of the junction does not agree with germline; a read error may underlie this. V and J are TRBV10-3 and TRBJ2-7; 9 bases map to TRBD1. The germline CDR1 and CDR2 sequences are ENHRY and SYGVKD. The CDR3 is 14 residues long. The CDR3 sequence is CASSSQDRGYEQYF. The CDR3, as DNA: TGTGCCAGCAGTTCACAGGACAGGGGATACGAGCAGTACTTC.

The gene calls are TRBV19 and TRBJ1-4, with D possibly matching TRBD1 (5 bases). This CDR3 has 14 amino acids. Germline lookup yields CDR1 LNHDA and CDR2 SQIVND (reference sequence). The ends were cut back, 3 bases at V and 7 bases at J, with 12 bases in the middle. CDR3 sequence reads: CASSIGGRVEKLFF. The CDR3 DNA follows: TGTGCCAGTAGTATTGGGGGAAGGGTTGAAAAACTGTTTTTT. Combining the CDR3 with reference TRBV19 and TRBJ1-4 gives the whole variable domain DGGITQSPKYLFRKEGQNVTLSCEQNLNHDAMYWYRQDPGQGLRLIYYSQIVNDFQKGDIAEGYSVSREKKESFPLTVTSAQKNPTAFYLCASSIGGRVEKLFFGSGTQLSVL.